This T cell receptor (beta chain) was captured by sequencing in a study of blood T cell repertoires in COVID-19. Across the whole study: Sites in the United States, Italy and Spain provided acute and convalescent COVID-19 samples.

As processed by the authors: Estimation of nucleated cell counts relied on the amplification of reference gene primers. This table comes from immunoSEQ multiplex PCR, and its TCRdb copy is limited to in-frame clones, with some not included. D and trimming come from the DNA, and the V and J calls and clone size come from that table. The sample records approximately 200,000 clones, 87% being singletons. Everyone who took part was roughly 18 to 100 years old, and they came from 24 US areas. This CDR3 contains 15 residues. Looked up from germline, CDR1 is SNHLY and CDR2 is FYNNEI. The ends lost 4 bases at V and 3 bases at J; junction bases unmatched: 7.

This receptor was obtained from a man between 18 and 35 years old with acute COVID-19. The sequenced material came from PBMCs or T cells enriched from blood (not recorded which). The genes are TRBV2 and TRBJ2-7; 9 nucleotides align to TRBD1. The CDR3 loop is CASSAGTGKVYEQYF. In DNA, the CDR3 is TGTGCCAGCAGTGCCGGGACAGGGAAGGTCTACGAGCAGTACTTC.